These 13 T cell receptor beta chains were sequenced from one sample in a study of T cell repertoires in cytomegalovirus infection. One entry per CDR3 protein results from TCRdb running MiXCR on the reads. The sample has about 310,000 distinct CDR3 sequences, roughly 25% seen once. These TCRs are of unknown antigen specificity. This material consisted of cultured PBMCs, taken from culture after CMV antigen stimulation. The receptors were gathered from a human donor in good health (CMV status not recorded). Some clones in this sample may be carry-over from other donors' samples.

This clonotype was seen repeatedly, ten times or more. The chain joins TRBV24-1 to TRBJ2-4, with D maybe TRBD1 (5 bases). Germline CDR1 is KGHDR and CDR2 is SFDVKD. The CDR3 covers 12 residues. V was pared by 2 bases and J by 15 bases, with 13 bases between. The DNA of the CDR3 is TGTGCCACCAGTGATTCGGCAGGGCAAGGGTACTTC. This translates into CATSDSAGQGYF.

This clonotype was observed a handful of times. The V call is TRBV6-2 or TRBV6-3, the J call TRBJ2-3, with D unresolved. The CDR3 extends over 12 amino acids. V lost 6 bases and J 10 bases, leaving 14 bases between the germline ends. Germline-derived CDR1 and CDR2 are MNHEY and SVGEGT. The CDR3 DNA reads TGTGCCAGCAGCCCCGACCTCCTCGCGCAGTATTTT. It codes for CASSPDLLAQYF.

This clonotype was counted at least ten times. The rearrangement joins TRBV4-3 to TRBJ1-1; D unclear. Germline V gene sequence: CDR1 LGHNA, CDR2 YSLEER. The CDR3 loop spans 14 amino acids. V gave up 2 bases and J gave up 2 bases, with 9 bases separating them. The CDR3 coding sequence is TGCGCCAGCAGCCAACGCACGGATAACACTGAAGCTTTCTTT. Protein sequence: CASSQRTDNTEAFF.

J is TRBJ2-6 and V is TRBV28; 9 bases line up with TRBD1. The CDR3 runs 17 residues. Germline trimming cut 6 bases from V and 3 bases from J; bases unmatched to any gene: 9. Germline V gene data show CDR1 as MDHEN and CDR2 as SYDVKM. The CDR3 protein is CASRGGQGVSGANVLTF. CDR3 DNA: TGTGCCAGCAGGGGGGGACAGGGAGTGAGTGGGGCCAACGTCCTGACTTTC. The full variable domain, rest sourced from reference TRBV28 and TRBJ2-6, is DVKVTQSSRYLVKRTGEKVFLECVQDMDHENMFWYRQDPGLGLRLIYFSYDVKMKEKGDIPEGYSVSREKKERFSLILESASTNQTSMYLCASRGGQGVSGANVLTFGAGSRLTVL.

This chain connects TRBV25-1 to TRBJ2-1, with a weak D call TRBD2 (6 bases). The germline V gene has CDR1 MGHDK and CDR2 SYGVNS. CDR3 size: 17 residues. The V end was cut by 1 base, the J end by 4 bases, with 17 bases between. In DNA, the CDR3 is TGTGCCAGCAGTGAATGGGGCCGGGGGATTGGTTACAATGAGCAGTTCTTC. Translation gives CASSEWGRGIGYNEQFF.

This clonotype was recorded at least ten times. The chain has TRBV12-3 or TRBV12-4 and TRBJ2-3, with D possibly TRBD2 on 6 matching bases. There are 18 residues in the CDR3. Trimming took 2 bases from V and 0 from J, leaving 18 bases between them. The CDR3 here is CASSLRLGGLTSTDTQYF. CDR3 in DNA: TGTGCCAGCAGTTTACGTTTGGGAGGTCTCACTAGCACAGATACGCAGTATTTT.

This clonotype was observed a handful of times. At one end, the junction sequence differs from germline, possibly due to a read error. V is TRBV11-2 and J is TRBJ2-1; TRBD2 matches at 7 bases. Germline-derived CDR1 and CDR2 are SGHAT and FQNNGV. The CDR3 loop spans 13 amino acids. CDR3 sequence reads: CASSLGSSGFKIF. CDR3 nucleotides: TGTGCCAGCAGCTTGGGATCTAGCGGTTTCAAGATCTTC.

In its sample, this clonotype was seen a few times. The rearrangement links TRBV28 to TRBJ1-6; D perhaps matches TRBD1 (5 bases). Trimming took 4 bases from V and 10 from J, leaving 20 bases between them. The CDR3 runs to 16 residues. The germline V gene has CDR1 MDHEN and CDR2 SYDVKM. This CDR3 is CASSSPSGVGTSPLHF. CDR3 DNA sequence: TGTGCCAGCAGTTCCCCCTCCGGGGTTGGGACCTCACCCCTCCACTTT. The whole variable domain, filled in from reference TRBV28 and TRBJ1-6, reads DVKVTQSSRYLVKRTGEKVFLECVQDMDHENMFWYRQDPGLGLRLIYFSYDVKMKEKGDIPEGYSVSREKKERFSLILESASTNQTSMYLCASSSPSGVGTSPLHFGNGTRLTVT.

This clonotype has more than one count but fewer than ten. CDR3 DNA sequence: TGTGCCAGCAGCCTGAGTAGTCTTGGGACACGCTCCTACAATGAGCAGTTCTTC. Encoded protein: CASSLSSLGTRSYNEQFF. The chain has TRBV6-1 and TRBJ2-1; a weak D match, TRBD1 (6 bases). The ends were cut back, 6 bases at V and 0 bases at J, with 21 bases in the middle. CDR1 MNHNS and CDR2 SASEGT come from the germline V gene. The CDR3 is 18 residues long.

The gene calls are TRBV6-5 and TRBJ2-5; D is undetermined. The germline V gene encodes CDR1 MNHEY and CDR2 SVGAGI. Trimming removed 0 bases from V and 4 bases from J, with 3 bases in between. This CDR3 is 12 amino acids long. The CDR3 is CASSYSRETQYF. CDR3 in DNA: TGTGCCAGCAGTTACTCGAGAGAGACCCAGTACTTC.

The chain recombines TRBV20-1 with TRBJ2-7; TRBD1 agrees at 9 bases. Per the germline V gene, CDR1 is DFQATT and CDR2 is SNEGSKA (reference sequence). CDR3 size: 15 residues. V lost 6 bases to trimming and J lost 2 bases; unmatched junction nucleotides: 11. The CDR3 region is CSAKDPGQGPYEQYF. CDR3 in DNA: TGCAGTGCCAAAGACCCGGGACAGGGTCCCTACGAGCAGTACTTC.

This chain connects TRBV28 to TRBJ2-7, with D possibly TRBD1 on 5 matching bases. This CDR3 contains 15 residues. V was pared by 4 bases and J by 3 bases, with 16 bases between. Germline V gene lookup returns CDR1 MDHEN and CDR2 SYDVKM. CDR3 sequence (DNA): TGTGCCAGCAGTTCGGGCAGGGCCTCCGTCTACGAGCAGTACTTC. Amino acids: CASSSGRASVYEQYF.

The genes are TRBV12-3 or TRBV12-4 and TRBJ1-5; TRBD1 matches at 7 bases. The CDR3 has 13 residues. After removal of 4 bases from V and 5 bases from J, the junction contained 2 bases not matched to a gene. CDR3 protein: CASSYTGDQPQHF. CDR3 bases: TGTGCCAGCAGTTACACAGGGGATCAGCCCCAGCATTTT.